What follows are 8 T cell receptor beta chains derived from one specimen sequenced in a study of T cells after yellow fever vaccination. TCRdb re-called the 5' RACE reads with MiXCR, one entry per CDR3 protein. The repertoire holds 450,000 to 550,000 distinct CDR3 sequences, with around 21% as singletons. The source was PBMCs, collected 15 days after the yellow fever booster vaccination. The receptors were sampled from a young man who received the YFV17D yellow fever vaccine.

The rearrangement joins TRBV12-3 or TRBV12-4 to TRBJ1-1; unclear D gene. Trimming left V 1 base short and J 1 base short, with 4 bases between. CDR3 length: 13 amino acids. CDR3 DNA sequence: TGTGCCAGCAGTTTAGGGACGAACACTGAAGCTTTCTTT. It encodes CASSLGTNTEAFF.

This chain joins TRBV6-1 and TRBJ2-5, with 11 bases that match TRBD2. This CDR3 is 17 amino acids long. The V gene end was trimmed by 6 bases and the J gene end by 3 bases; junction bases not matched to a gene: 12. CDR1 and CDR2 from the germline V gene are MNHNS and SASEGT. The CDR3 DNA reads TGTGCCAGCAGGCAAACTAGCGGGAGTGTAAGAAAAGAGACCCAGTACTTC. Protein: CASRQTSGSVRKETQYF.

The chain recombines TRBV6-5 with TRBJ2-3, with D possibly being TRBD1 or TRBD2 (5 bases each). Germline CDR1 MNHEY, CDR2 SVGAGI. CDR3 length equals 11 residues. The V end was cut by 7 bases, the J end by 9 bases, with 11 bases between. CDR3 region: CASTQGRTQYF. The CDR3 region has the DNA TGTGCCAGCACCCAGGGACGGACGCAGTATTTT.

This clonotype was detected a few times. This rearrangement joins TRBV15 to TRBJ2-7, with 8 positions matching TRBD2. The CDR3 totals 15 residues. V lost 0 bases and J lost 2; bases outside the gene matches: 3. Germline V gene sequence: CDR1 LNHNV, CDR2 YYDKDF (reference sequence). In DNA form, the CDR3 reads TGTGCCACCAGCAGAGAAGAGACTAGCGCCTACGAGCAGTACTTC. Protein sequence: CATSREETSAYEQYF.

In its sample, this clonotype was seen a few times. This chain connects TRBV20-1 to TRBJ2-1; no clear D gene. This CDR3 comprises 14 residues. Trimming pared 5 bases from V and 0 bases from J, leaving 11 bases between. CDR1 is DFQATT and CDR2 is SNEGSKA in the germline V gene (reference sequence). CDR3 sequence: CSASIAYSYNEQFF. In DNA form, the CDR3 reads TGCAGTGCTTCCATAGCTTACTCCTACAATGAGCAGTTCTTC.

The chain recombines TRBV19 with TRBJ1-3; maybe TRBD1 (5 bases). Germline assignment: CDR1 LNHDA and CDR2 SQIVND (reference sequence). Trimming left V 3 bases short and J 0 bases short, with 15 bases between. This CDR3 contains 17 residues. In DNA form, the CDR3 reads TGTGCCAGTAGTATCGACCGGGACTCCAGCTCTGGAAACACCATATATTTT. Amino acids: CASSIDRDSSSGNTIYF.

The chain carries TRBV6-5 and TRBJ1-1, with 11 nucleotides matching TRBD1. Germline assignment: CDR1 MNHEY and CDR2 SVGAGI. There are 15 residues in the CDR3. V lost 4 bases to trimming and J lost 5 bases; unmatched junction nucleotides: 6. The CDR3 region has the DNA TGTGCCAGCAGTTCAGGACAGGGGGCCCGAACTGAAGCTTTCTTT. The encoded protein is CASSSGQGARTEAFF.

The chain links TRBV19 to TRBJ2-3; 8 nucleotides match TRBD1. J lost 1 base, V lost 10 bases, and 10 bases had no gene match. This CDR3 comprises 15 residues. CDR1 is LNHDA and CDR2 is SQIVND in the germline V gene (reference sequence). In nucleotides, the CDR3 is TGTGCCACTACGAAGACAGGGGCGGGCACAGATACGCAGTATTTT. This sequence encodes CATTKTGAGTDTQYF.